This entry describes one T cell receptor (beta chain). Antigen specificity is unknown. From germline, CDR1 is LGHDT and CDR2 YNNKEL (reference sequence). The CDR3 sequence is 15 residues long. The data were obtained in a study of T cells expressing NK-cell markers. Study-wide findings and caveats: These same clonotypes (in several donors) also led the CD3+CD56-NKG2C+ fraction.

Reprocessing the 5' RACE reads, TCRdb reports a single entry for every CDR3 protein and omits DNA. In all, the sample yields a few hundred thousand distinct CDR3 sequences. Sequencing was done on a sample of blood T cells: a sorted CD56 or NKG2C T cell subset, CD4+ or CD8+ T cells, or bulk PBMC T cells (not recorded which). The chain recombines TRBV3-1 with TRBJ2-3; TCRdb's assignment of TRBD1 cannot be checked, as there is no DNA. This TCR was recovered from a man aged 18-75 years in good health. CDR3 protein: CASSLRTGGTDTQYF.